One and the same sample provided the 14 T cell receptor beta chains below, sequenced in a study of CD8 T cells in acute hepatitis C reinfection. Overall study results and limits: All groups preferentially used TRBV04 and TRBV06, which was not due to overrepresentation in the naive pool.

Time point here: acute HCV infection, within 168 days of estimated infection date. No in vitro expansion preceded sequencing of these hepatitis C virus-specific cells, which were studied ex vivo. Measured with immunoSEQ multiplex PCR; TCRdb has only the in-frame clones, and not every one. The sample includes some 4,000 clones, roughly 40% seen only once; the top ten take about 8.7%. Sequencing used HCV NS3-1073 tetramer-sorted CD8+ T cells from PBMCs, obtained during acute infection. These receptors all stem from a man younger than 40 with chronic hepatitis C.

This clone is deemed large. V and J are TRBV4-2 and TRBJ2-6; possibly TRBD1 or TRBD2 for D (5 bases each). This CDR3 has 17 amino acids. The germline V gene encodes CDR1 LGHNA and CDR2 YNFKEQ. V was pared by 0 bases and J by 5 bases, with 14 bases between. Here the CDR3 DNA reads TGTGCCAGCAGCCAAGAAACCGGGGACCCTCGGGCCAACGTCCTGACTTTC. Its protein product is CASSQETGDPRANVLTF.

The table lists this clone with a few counts. J is TRBJ1-2 and V is TRBV4-2; no definite D call. This CDR3 comprises 13 residues. With 1 base removed from V and 9 bases from J, the gap between germline ends came to 12 bases. CDR1 LGHNA and CDR2 YNFKEQ come from the germline V gene. In DNA form, the CDR3 reads TGTGCCAGCAGCCAAGCCGACCCCGGGCGCTACACCTTC. Translation: CASSQADPGRYTF.

In this sample, this clone turned up a few times. As DNA, the CDR3 is TGCGCCAGCAGCCAAGAGCCCTCGGGTCCCTCTAACTATGGCTACACCTTC. This codes for CASSQEPSGPSNYGYTF. The V and J genes are TRBV4-3 and TRBJ1-2; D remains unclear. CDR1 and CDR2 from the germline V gene are LGHNA and YSLEER. Deletions cut 0 bases from V and 0 bases from J, with 14 bases between. The CDR3 is made up of 17 amino acids.

This clone was counted between two and nine times. The chain uses TRBV4-3 and TRBJ1-5, with D possibly being TRBD1 (6 bases). The V gene's germline CDR1 is LGHNA and CDR2 YSLEER. CDR3 length: 15 amino acids. Trimming took off 4 bases at V and 7 bases at J, with 17 bases between the two ends. The CDR3 is CASSLTIGGHQPQHF. The CDR3 bases are TGCGCCAGCAGCCTCACGATCGGGGGGCACCAGCCCCAGCATTTT.

Judged by abundance, this clone is medium-sized. The CDR3 bases are TGTGCCAGCAGCCGGGACAAGAACACTGAAGCTTTCTTT. Residues: CASSRDKNTEAFF. This chain uses TRBV4-2 with TRBJ1-1, with a possible D match to TRBD1 (6 bases). This CDR3 has 13 amino acids. The V and J ends lost 4 bases and 1 base respectively, with 7 bases between them. The V gene's germline CDR1 is LGHNA and CDR2 YNFKEQ.

This clone was found a few times. The CDR3 here is CASSQEGSGVSYEQYF. The DNA for the CDR3 is TGTGCCAGCAGCCAAGAAGGCAGCGGGGTGAGCTACGAGCAGTACTTC. The chain uses TRBV4-2 and TRBJ2-7; TRBD2 aligns across 7 bases. This CDR3 is built from 16 residues. Germline-derived CDR1 and CDR2 are LGHNA and YNFKEQ. V trimming: 0 bases; J trimming: 3 bases; junction bases outside the gene matches: 8.

This clone was detected a few times. The J gene is TRBJ1-1, the V gene TRBV4-2, with no clear D. This CDR3 has 13 residues. Germline values: CDR1 LGHNA, CDR2 YNFKEQ. Trimming shortened V by 0 bases and J by 5 bases, and 7 bases separated the two germline ends. The CDR3 here is CASSQEQSTEAFF. DNA of the CDR3: TGTGCCAGCAGCCAAGAACAGAGTACTGAAGCTTTCTTT.

This chain joins TRBV4-2 and TRBJ2-1, with TRBD1 matching 8 bases. Germline CDR1 is LGHNA and CDR2 is YNFKEQ. V trimming: 0 bases; J trimming: 9 bases; junction bases outside the gene matches: 13. The CDR3 runs 17 residues. CDR3 residues: CASSQEVGQGAWGEQFF. The CDR3 nucleotides read TGTGCCAGCAGCCAAGAAGTGGGCCAGGGGGCTTGGGGTGAGCAGTTCTTC.

V usage is TRBV21-1 and J usage is TRBJ2-1; the D call in the table, TRBD2, was not verified against the DNA. TRBV21-1 is shown as a pseudogene. This CDR3 is 15 amino acids long. The CDR3 spells CASSPQRGNRNEQFF. DNA of the CDR3: TGTGCCAGCTCCCCCCAAAGAGGGAACCGAAATGAGCAGTTCTTC.

This clone is deemed medium-sized. The chain couples TRBV4-2 to TRBJ1-1; perhaps TRBD1 as D (5 bases). The CDR3 is 16 amino acids. Germline V gives CDR1 LGHNA, CDR2 YNFKEQ. Between the trimmed V and J ends, which lost 0 bases and 8 bases, there was a span of 19 bases. The CDR3 protein is CASSQEPGSSLGEAFF. The CDR3, as DNA: TGTGCCAGCAGCCAAGAGCCAGGGTCGTCGTTGGGGGAAGCTTTCTTT.

Remarks on this clone: Other DNA sequences from this sample encode an identical CDR3 as well. V and J are TRBV27 and TRBJ2-7, with 10 bases fitting TRBD1. Germline V gene sequence: CDR1 MNHEY, CDR2 SMNVEV (reference sequence). The CDR3 runs to 16 residues. Trimming removed 2 bases from V and 2 bases from J; junction bases left unmatched: 6. Here the CDR3 reads CASSLVGTGAPYEQYF. CDR3 sequence (DNA): TGTGCCAGCAGTTTAGTTGGGACAGGGGCCCCCTACGAGCAGTACTTC.

Concerning this clone itself: A read error may produce the germline difference seen at one junction end. The CDR3 DNA follows: TGTGCCATCAGTGATCCGGACAGTAATTCCTACGAGCAGTACTTC. Translation: CAISDPDSNSYEQYF. This rearrangement joins TRBV6-1 to TRBJ2-7; maybe TRBD1 (6 bases). Germline V gene sequence: CDR1 MNHNS, CDR2 SASEGT. The CDR3 length is 15 residues.

This clone was observed once. This rearrangement joins TRBV5-8 to TRBJ1-1; D is ambiguous. The CDR3 runs 13 residues. V was trimmed by 5 bases and J by 4 bases, leaving 12 bases between them. Germline loops: CDR1 SGHTS, CDR2 YDEGEE. The CDR3 region has the DNA TGTGCCAGCAGAGGAAGGGCGGCCACTGAAGCTTTCTTT. Encoded protein: CASRGRAATEAFF.

V and J are TRBV4-2 and TRBJ2-1, with D tentatively TRBD1 (6 bases). V was cut by 0 bases and J by 11 bases, with 17 bases left in between. In germline, CDR1 is LGHNA, CDR2 YNFKEQ. The CDR3 contains 15 residues. Here the CDR3 reads CASSQEVGAHGQQFF. CDR3 coding DNA: TGTGCCAGCAGCCAAGAGGTGGGGGCCCACGGGCAGCAGTTCTTC.